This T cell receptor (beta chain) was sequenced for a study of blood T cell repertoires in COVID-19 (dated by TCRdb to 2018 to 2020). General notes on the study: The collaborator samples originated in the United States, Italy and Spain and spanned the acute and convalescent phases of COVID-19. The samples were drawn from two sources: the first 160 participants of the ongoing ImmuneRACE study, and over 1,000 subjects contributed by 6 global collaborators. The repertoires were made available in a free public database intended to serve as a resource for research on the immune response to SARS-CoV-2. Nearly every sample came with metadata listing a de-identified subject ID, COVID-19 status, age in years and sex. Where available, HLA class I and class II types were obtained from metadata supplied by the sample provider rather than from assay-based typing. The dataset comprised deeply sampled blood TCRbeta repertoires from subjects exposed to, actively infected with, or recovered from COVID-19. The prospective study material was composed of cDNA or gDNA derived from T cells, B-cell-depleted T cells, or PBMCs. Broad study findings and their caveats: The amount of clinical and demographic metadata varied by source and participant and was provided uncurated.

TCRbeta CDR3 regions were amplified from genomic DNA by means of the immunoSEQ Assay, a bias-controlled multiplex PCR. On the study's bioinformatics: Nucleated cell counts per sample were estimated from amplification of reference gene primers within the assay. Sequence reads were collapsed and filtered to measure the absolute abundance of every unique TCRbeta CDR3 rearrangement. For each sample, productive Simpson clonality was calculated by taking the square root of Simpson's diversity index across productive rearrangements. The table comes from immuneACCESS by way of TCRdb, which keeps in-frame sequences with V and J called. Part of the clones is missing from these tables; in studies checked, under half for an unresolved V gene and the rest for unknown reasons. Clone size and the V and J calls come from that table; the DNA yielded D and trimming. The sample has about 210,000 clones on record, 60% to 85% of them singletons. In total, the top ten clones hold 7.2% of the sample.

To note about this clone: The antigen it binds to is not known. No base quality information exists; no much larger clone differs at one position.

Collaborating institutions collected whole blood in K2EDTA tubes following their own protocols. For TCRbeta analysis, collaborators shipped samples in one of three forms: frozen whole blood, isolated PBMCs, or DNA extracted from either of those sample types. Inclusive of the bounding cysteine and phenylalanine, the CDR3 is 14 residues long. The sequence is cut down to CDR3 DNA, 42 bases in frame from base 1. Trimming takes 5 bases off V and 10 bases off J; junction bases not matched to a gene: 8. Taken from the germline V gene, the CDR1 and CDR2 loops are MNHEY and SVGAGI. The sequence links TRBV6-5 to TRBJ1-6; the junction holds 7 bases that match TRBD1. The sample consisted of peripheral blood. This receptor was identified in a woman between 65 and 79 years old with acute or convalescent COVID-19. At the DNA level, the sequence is TGTGCCAGCAGTATGACAGGGAGCGAATCACCCCTCCACTTT. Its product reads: CASSMTGSESPLHF.